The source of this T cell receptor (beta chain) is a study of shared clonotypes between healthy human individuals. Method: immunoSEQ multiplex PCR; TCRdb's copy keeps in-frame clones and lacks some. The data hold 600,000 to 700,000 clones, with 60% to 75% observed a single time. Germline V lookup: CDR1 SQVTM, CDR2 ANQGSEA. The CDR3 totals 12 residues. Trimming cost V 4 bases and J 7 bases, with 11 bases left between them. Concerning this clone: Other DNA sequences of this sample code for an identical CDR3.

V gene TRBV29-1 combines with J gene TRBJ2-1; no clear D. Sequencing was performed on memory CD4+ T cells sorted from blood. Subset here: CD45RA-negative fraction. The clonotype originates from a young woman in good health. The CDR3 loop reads CSVAPSGNEQFF. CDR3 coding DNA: TGCAGCGTTGCCCCTAGTGGGAATGAGCAGTTCTTC.